What follows is one T cell receptor beta chain and its context. This clonotype was detected a few times. The antigen it binds to is not known. No base quality values were provided; no much bigger clone lies one nucleotide off. V is cut by 3 bases and J by 1 base, and the space between the germline ends is 10 bases. Via the germline V gene (reference sequence), CDR1 is DFQATT and CDR2 SNEGSKA. Including the terminal cysteine and phenylalanine, the CDR3 comprises 13 residues. The only DNA kept is the CDR3, 39 bases in frame from the first base. The library was obtained by PCR. The sequencer listed for this sample is Illumina HiSeq 2500. TCR libraries were prepared with molecular barcoding, using unique molecular identifiers to normalize TCRbeta repertoire quantification. Using fastp at Q25 and MiXCR, TCRdb reprocessed the public reads and kept productive beta chains. One record per CDR3 amino acid sequence lists the most common genes and DNA. Recorded for this sample are some 550,000 distinct CDR3 sequences; more than 20% of them occurred a single time. The ten largest clones capture 12% to 15% of the sample.

This sample was taken from a study of T-cell reconstitution after alpha-beta-depleted transplantation in children (dated by TCRdb to about 2016). With respect to the entire study: The study quantitatively tracked T-cell immune reconstitution after TCRalphabeta/CD19-depleted allogeneic hematopoietic cell transplantation in children using TCR repertoire profiling.

The treatment or condition label for this specimen denotes: allogeneic hematopoietic cell transplantation with graft depleted of TCRalphabeta T cells and CD19 B cells. The children who served as transplant recipients had been given grafts of TCRalphabeta/CD19-depleted allogeneic hematopoietic cells. Overall study outcomes, separate from this receptor: The apparently early alphabetaT-cell count recovery about two months after transplant was reportedly dependent on only several hundred rapidly expanded clones derived from non-depleted graft cells. Hyperexpanded clone frequencies declined over subsequent months; after one year, T-cell counts and TCRbeta diversity were mostly attributed to newly produced T cells. The high TCRbeta diversity at day 60 in some patients was ascribed to recipient T cells and intrathymic progenitors that had survived conditioning.

The V and J genes are TRBV20-1 and TRBJ2-7; possibly the D gene is TRBD1, per 6 matching bases. Source: PBMCs, mostly from graft donor cells, taken 360 days after TCRalphabeta/CD19-depleted stem cell transplant. The clonotype originates from a boy under three years old who had a stem cell transplant for acute myeloid leukemia, so the T cells may come from the graft donor. DNA sequence: TGCAGTGCTAGGGGACACCTTTCCTACGAGCAGTACTTC. This gives the protein CSARGHLSYEQYF.